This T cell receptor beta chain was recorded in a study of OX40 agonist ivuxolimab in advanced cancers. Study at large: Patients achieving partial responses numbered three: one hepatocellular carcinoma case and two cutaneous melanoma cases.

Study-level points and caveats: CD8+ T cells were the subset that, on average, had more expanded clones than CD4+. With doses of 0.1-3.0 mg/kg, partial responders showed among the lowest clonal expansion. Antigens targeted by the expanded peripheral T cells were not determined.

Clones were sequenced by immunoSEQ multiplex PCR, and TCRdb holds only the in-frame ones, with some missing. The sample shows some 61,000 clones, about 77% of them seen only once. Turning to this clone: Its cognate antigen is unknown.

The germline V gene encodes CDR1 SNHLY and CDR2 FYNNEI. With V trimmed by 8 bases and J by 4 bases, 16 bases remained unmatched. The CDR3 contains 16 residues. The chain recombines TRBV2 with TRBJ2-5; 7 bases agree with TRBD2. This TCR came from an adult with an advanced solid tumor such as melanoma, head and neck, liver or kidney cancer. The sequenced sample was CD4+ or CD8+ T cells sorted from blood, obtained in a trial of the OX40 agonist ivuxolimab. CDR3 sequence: CASGGGGGRSLETQYF. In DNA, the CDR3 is TGTGCCAGCGGGGGGGGTGGCGGGAGAAGCTTAGAGACCCAGTACTTC.